This TCR beta chain was sequenced in a study of blood T cell repertoires in COVID-19. Assay: immunoSEQ multiplex PCR; the TCRdb copy retains only in-frame clones and omits some. The top ten hold 3% to 3.5% of the sample, which has some 220,000 clones, roughly 80% seen once. The sample comprised peripheral blood. The receptor's source is a woman younger than 45 who had recovered from COVID-19.

In nucleotides, the CDR3 is TGTGCCACCAGTGATCTTGACAGGGGCGAGCAGTACTTC. This sequence encodes CATSDLDRGEQYF. The chain has TRBV24-1 and TRBJ2-7, with 8 positions matching TRBD1. The CDR3 sequence is 13 residues long. Germline V CDR1 and CDR2: KGHDR, SFDVKD. The trim removed 3 bases at V and 6 bases at J, leaving 3 bases unmatched.